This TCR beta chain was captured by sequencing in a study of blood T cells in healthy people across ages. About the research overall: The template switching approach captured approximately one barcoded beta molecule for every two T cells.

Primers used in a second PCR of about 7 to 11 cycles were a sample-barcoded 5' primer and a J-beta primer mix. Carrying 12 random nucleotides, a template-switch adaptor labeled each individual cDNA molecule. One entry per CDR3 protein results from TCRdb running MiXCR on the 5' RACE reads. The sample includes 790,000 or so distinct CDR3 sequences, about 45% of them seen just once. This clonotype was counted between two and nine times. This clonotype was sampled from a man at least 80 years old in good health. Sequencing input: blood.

As DNA, the CDR3 is TGCAGTGCTAGAGCAGACAGGGGGATCTACGAGCAGTACTTC. Translation gives CSARADRGIYEQYF. The V gene is TRBV20-1, the J gene TRBJ2-7; 9 nucleotides match TRBD1. Trimming cost V 1 base and J 3 bases; bases outside gene matches: 4. The V gene's germline CDR1 is DFQATT and CDR2 SNEGSKA (reference sequence). There are 14 residues in the CDR3.